The rows below give T cell receptor beta chains drawn from one sample of a study of shared clonotypes between healthy human individuals. Repertoires were generated with immunoSEQ multiplex PCR, while TCRdb's copy carries only in-frame clones and drops some. The sample yields 560,000 or so clones, about 96% seen once. The sequenced material came from naive CD8+ T cells sorted from blood. Receptor source: a woman aged 30 to 39 in good health. CDR3s include the opening cysteine and the closing phenylalanine or tryptophan. D genes are given only for firm matches.

J,D,V,DNA,CDR3
TRBJ1-2,.,TRBV7-9,TGTGCCAGCAGCTTCGCCGCGGGCTGGAGCAGGGGTGTCGATGGCTACACCTTC,CASSFAAGWSRGVDGYTF
TRBJ2-5,TRBD1,TRBV19,TGTGCCAGTAGCTTGACCGTGGGACAGGGGGCGAAGACCCAGTACTTC,CASSLTVGQGAKTQYF
TRBJ1-2,TRBD1,TRBV4-1,TGCGCCAGCAGCCCGCGAGAACAACAGGGGGCCGTTGGCTACACCTTC,CASSPREQQGAVGYTF
TRBJ2-1,TRBD2,TRBV30,TGTGCCTGGAGTGCACCGGGACTAGCGGAAGTCTCCTACAATGAGCAGTTCTTC,CAWSAPGLAEVSYNEQFF
TRBJ2-7,.,TRBV5-5,TGTGCCAGCAGCTTTACCCGACGGGCACATTCCTACGAGCAGTACTTC,CASSFTRRAHSYEQYF
TRBJ2-6,TRBD1,TRBV5-6,TGTGCCAGCAGCTTGTTAGTCAGGGGGCTTGGGGCCAACGTCCTGACTTTC,CASSLLVRGLGANVLTF
TRBJ1-2,.,TRBV27,TGTGCCAGCAGTTTTGGTGCAGGGAATCACTATGGCTACACCTTC,CASSFGAGNHYGYTF
TRBJ2-7,.,TRBV9,TGTGCCAGCAGCGTGGGAGCGGCAGGGCCCTACGAGCAGTACTTC,CASSVGAAGPYEQYF
TRBJ2-1,.,TRBV7-6,TGTGCCAGCAGCACACCCAAGGTTTCTAACGAAGATGAGCAGTTCTTC,CASSTPKVSNEDEQFF
TRBJ2-7,.,TRBV27,TGTGCCAGCAGTTTAATCTACGAGCAGTACTTC,CASSLIYEQYF
TRBJ2-3,TRBD1,TRBV28,TGTGCCAGCAGTTTAGGCGAACTAGGGACAGCCCGCACAGATACGCAGTATTTT,CASSLGELGTARTDTQYF
TRBJ2-1,TRBD2,TRBV5-6,TGTGCCAGCAGCCGCGGTCTGCGGGAGTTCGGCTACAATGAGCAGTTCTTC,CASSRGLREFGYNEQFF
TRBJ2-7,.,TRBV11-2,TGTGCCAGCAGCTTCGGGGATTTGACCTACGAGCAGTACTTC,CASSFGDLTYEQYF
TRBJ1-4,.,TRBV13,TGTGCCAGCAGCTCGGGACGAGGGGTGGGACTGTTTTTT,CASSSGRGVGLFF
TRBJ2-3,TRBD1,TRBV5-6,TGTGCCAGCAGCTTACGGACAGGTAGCACAGATACGCAGTATTTT,CASSLRTGSTDTQYF
TRBJ2-1,TRBD2,TRBV6-6,TGTGCCAGCAGTACCGGACTAGCGGTCAATGAGCAGTTCTTC,CASSTGLAVNEQFF
TRBJ2-1,TRBD2,TRBV27,TGTGCCAGCAGGCTAGCGGGGGGGGACTATGAGCAGTTCTTC,CASRLAGGDYEQFF
TRBJ2-7,TRBD2,TRBV27,TGTGCCAGCCGTGGGGGGCTAGCGGGAGAAGAGCAGTACTTC,CASRGGLAGEEQYF
TRBJ2-3,TRBD2,TRBV28,TGTGCCAGCAGGGGTATAGCGGGAGCCCCTTTTGGCACAGATACGCAGTATTTT,CASRGIAGAPFGTDTQYF
TRBJ2-3,.,TRBV14,TGTGCCAGCAGCCCTGATATGTCTAGCACAGATACGCAGTATTTT,CASSPDMSSTDTQYF
TRBJ1-2,.,TRBV2,TGTGCCAGCAGTGAAGATAATTGGTTTGACTATGGCTACACCTTC,CASSEDNWFDYGYTF
TRBJ1-1,.,TRBV4-1,TGCGCCAGCACCCCTGACCGAAAACCCACTGAAGCTTTCTTT,CASTPDRKPTEAFF
TRBJ1-2,.,TRBV9,TGTGCCAGCAGCGTAGACTATGGCTACACCTTC,CASSVDYGYTF
TRBJ2-7,.,TRBV7-9,TGTGCCAGCAGCTTTAATATTCGGGCAGTTGATAACTACGAGCAGTACTTC,CASSFNIRAVDNYEQYF
TRBJ2-2,TRBD2,TRBV7-6,TGTGCCAGCAGCTTCACAGGACTAGCGGGACCCGGGGAGCTGTTTTTT,CASSFTGLAGPGELFF
TRBJ1-2,TRBD1,TRBV28,TGTGCCAGCAGTTCACCAACCAGCCCAGTTGGACAGGGGATTTCTCTAAACTATGGCTACACCTTC,CASSSPTSPVGQGISLNYGYTF
TRBJ2-7,.,TRBV20-1,TGCAGTGCTTCGGACTATTACGAGCAGTACTTC,CSASDYYEQYF
TRBJ2-3,TRBD2,TRBV7-6,TGTGCCAGCAGCTTTTTACTAGCGGGAAGTTCTAGCACAGATACGCAGTATTTT,CASSFLLAGSSSTDTQYF
TRBJ1-2,.,TRBV9,TGTGCCAGCAGCGCCCCCGGGAGGAACAACTATGGCTACACCTTC,CASSAPGRNNYGYTF
TRBJ2-1,TRBD2,TRBV7-2,TGTGCCAGCAGCTCCACGACTAGCGGGCTGGGCTCCTACAATGAGCAGTTCTTC,CASSSTTSGLGSYNEQFF
TRBJ2-7,.,TRBV28,TGTGCCAGCAGTTTCAGAGGCGGGGACGAGCAGTACTTC,CASSFRGGDEQYF
TRBJ2-7,.,TRBV5-4,TGTGCCAGCAGCTTGTTGCTAGCAGTAAACGAGCAGTACTTC,CASSLLLAVNEQYF
TRBJ2-7,TRBD2,TRBV27,TGTGCCAGCAGTCTAAAGCGGGAGGGCTACGAGCAGTACTTC,CASSLKREGYEQYF
TRBJ1-5,.,TRBV7-6,TGTGCCAGCAGCTTAGAGCGGGGCCCCTCCAATCAGCCCCAGCATTTT,CASSLERGPSNQPQHF
TRBJ2-5,.,TRBV27,TGTGCCAGCAGTTTTCTACCTCCAGAGACCCAGTACTTC,CASSFLPPETQYF
TRBJ1-1,.,TRBV5-6,TGTGCCAGCAGCTTGATGGGGCGTCACGTCTTT,CASSLMGRHVF